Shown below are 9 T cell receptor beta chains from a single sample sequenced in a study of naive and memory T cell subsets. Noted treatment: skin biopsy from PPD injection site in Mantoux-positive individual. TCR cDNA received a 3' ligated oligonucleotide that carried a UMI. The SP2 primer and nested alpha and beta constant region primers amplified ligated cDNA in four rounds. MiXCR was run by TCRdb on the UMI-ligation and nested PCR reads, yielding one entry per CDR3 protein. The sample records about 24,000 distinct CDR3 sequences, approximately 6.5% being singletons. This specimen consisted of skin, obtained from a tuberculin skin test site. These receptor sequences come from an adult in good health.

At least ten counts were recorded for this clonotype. The CDR3 here is CASSLGRISTDTQYF. The CDR3, as DNA: TGTGCCAGCAGTCTGGGACGGATCAGCACAGATACGCAGTATTTT. The chain recombines TRBV12-3 or TRBV12-4 with TRBJ2-3; D might be TRBD1 or TRBD2, each matching 5 bases. The CDR3 length is 15 residues. The V end was cut by 5 bases, the J end by 0 bases, with 12 bases between.

The CDR3 DNA is TGTGCCATCAGCGCTGGTCCGGCGCGGGGCTACACCTTC. Protein: CAISAGPARGYTF. The rearrangement joins TRBV10-3 to TRBJ1-2, with D hard to call. The germline V gene has CDR1 ENHRY and CDR2 SYGVKD. CDR3 length: 13 amino acids. V lost 6 bases to trimming and J lost 8 bases, with 16 bases between them.

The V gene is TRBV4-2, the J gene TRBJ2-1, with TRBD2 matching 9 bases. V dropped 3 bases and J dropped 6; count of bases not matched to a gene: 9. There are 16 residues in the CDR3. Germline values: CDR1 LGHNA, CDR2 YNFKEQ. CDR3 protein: CASSQNTGTSLNEQFF. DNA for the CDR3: TGTGCCAGCAGCCAGAATACCGGGACTAGCCTCAATGAGCAGTTCTTC.

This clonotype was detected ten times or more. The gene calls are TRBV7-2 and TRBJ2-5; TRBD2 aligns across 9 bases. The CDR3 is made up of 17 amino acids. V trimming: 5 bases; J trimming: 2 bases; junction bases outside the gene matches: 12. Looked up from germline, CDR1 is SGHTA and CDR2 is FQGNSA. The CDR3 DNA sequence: TGTGCCAGCAGCCCAAGACCAGCGGGAGGACCACAAGAGACCCAGTACTTC. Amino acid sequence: CASSPRPAGGPQETQYF.

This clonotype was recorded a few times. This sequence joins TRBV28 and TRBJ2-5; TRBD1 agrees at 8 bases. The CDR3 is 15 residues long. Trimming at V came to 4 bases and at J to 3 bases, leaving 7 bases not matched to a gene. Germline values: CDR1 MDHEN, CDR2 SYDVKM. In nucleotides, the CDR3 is TGTGCCAGCAGTTCCTCCAGGGGGCAGAAAGAGACCCAGTACTTC. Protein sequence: CASSSSRGQKETQYF.

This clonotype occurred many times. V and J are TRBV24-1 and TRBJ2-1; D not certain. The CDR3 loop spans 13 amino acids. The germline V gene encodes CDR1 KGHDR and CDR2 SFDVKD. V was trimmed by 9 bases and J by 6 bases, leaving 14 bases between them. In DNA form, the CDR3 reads TGTGCCACCCTCCCGCGGAGTAGCAATGAGCAGTTCTTC. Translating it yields CATLPRSSNEQFF.

CDR3 bases: TGTGCCACTCACGGGAGCACAGATACGCAGTATTTT. This translates into CATHGSTDTQYF. This chain links TRBV2 with TRBJ2-3; D not certain. Germline CDR1 is SNHLY and CDR2 is FYNNEI. V lost 10 bases and J lost 0, with 8 bases in between. CDR3 length: 12 residues.

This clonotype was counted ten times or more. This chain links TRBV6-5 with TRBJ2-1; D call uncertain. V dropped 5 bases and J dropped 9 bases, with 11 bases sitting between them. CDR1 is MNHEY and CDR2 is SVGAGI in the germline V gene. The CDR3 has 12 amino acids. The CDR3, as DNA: TGTGCCAGCAGTCCCCTCCCTGGTGAGCAGTTCTTC. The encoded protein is CASSPLPGEQFF.

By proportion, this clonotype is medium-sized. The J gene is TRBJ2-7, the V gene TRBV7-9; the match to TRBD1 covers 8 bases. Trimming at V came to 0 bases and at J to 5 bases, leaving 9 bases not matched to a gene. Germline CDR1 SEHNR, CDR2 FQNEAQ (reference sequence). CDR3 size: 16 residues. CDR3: CASSLASTGDYDEQYF. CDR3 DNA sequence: TGTGCCAGCAGCTTAGCTTCGACAGGGGATTACGACGAGCAGTACTTC.